These 27 T cell receptor beta chains originate from one sample sequenced in a study of shared clonotypes between healthy human individuals. TCRdb's table, derived via immunoSEQ multiplex PCR, lists solely in-frame clones and lacks some. This sample carries roughly 2 million clones, approximately 96% of them seen once, and the ten largest clones take approximately 0.13%. Sequencing used naive CD4+ T cells sorted from blood. Subset given: CD45RA+ positively selected. These receptors all stem from a man between 18 and 29 years old in good health.

The sample holds a few counts of this clone. Other DNA sequences in the sample encode the same CDR3. This sequence joins TRBV5-1 and TRBJ1-5; TRBD1 might be the D (5 bases). The CDR3 spans 14 residues. Looked up from germline, CDR1 is SGHRS and CDR2 is YFSETQ. Deletions cut 4 bases from V and 2 bases from J, with 10 bases between. In DNA, the CDR3 is TGCGCCAGCAGCCCCGGGACCGGCAATCAGCCCCAGCATTTT. Its protein is CASSPGTGNQPQHF.

The chain carries TRBV7-8 and TRBJ2-1; the D call may be TRBD1 or TRBD2 (5 bases each). From germline, CDR1 is SGHVS and CDR2 FQNEAQ. The CDR3 is made up of 15 amino acids. Trimming pared 2 bases from V and 6 bases from J, leaving 14 bases between. CDR3 sequence (DNA): TGTGCCAGCAGCTTACTCTCGCCAGGGACCAATGAGCAGTTCTTC. Encoded protein: CASSLLSPGTNEQFF.

The chain recombines TRBV5-1 with TRBJ2-1; D assignment may be TRBD1 or TRBD2 (5 bases each). The length of the CDR3 is 16 residues. Looked up from germline, CDR1 is SGHRS and CDR2 is YFSETQ. V was shortened by 0 bases and J by 2 bases, with 12 bases between the two germline ends. The CDR3, as DNA: TGCGCCAGCAGCTTGGGGTGGGGCGGGCCCTACAATGAGCAGTTCTTC. This encodes CASSLGWGGPYNEQFF.

The chain is built from TRBV11-3 and TRBJ2-1; D may be TRBD2 (5 bases). V lost 5 bases and J 6 bases, leaving 17 bases between the germline ends. The CDR3 covers 15 residues. CDR1 is SGHNT and CDR2 is YENEEA in the germline V gene. The CDR3: CASSPTSGFRNEQFF. CDR3 bases: TGTGCCAGCAGCCCCACCAGCGGCTTTCGCAATGAGCAGTTCTTC.

The chain combines TRBV2 with TRBJ2-1, with 8 bases that match TRBD2. The CDR3 runs to 15 residues. Germline V CDR1 and CDR2: SNHLY, FYNNEI. The junction had 6 bases not matched to a gene; V was cut back by 3 bases and J by 5 bases. This CDR3 reads CASSEVAGYNNEQFF. The CDR3 bases are TGTGCCAGCAGTGAGGTAGCGGGGTATAACAATGAGCAGTTCTTC.

J is TRBJ1-6 and V is TRBV7-2; D not resolved. The V and J ends lost 0 bases and 7 bases respectively, with 7 bases between them. The germline CDR1 and CDR2 sequences are SGHTA and FQGNSA. The CDR3 runs to 14 residues. Here the CDR3 DNA reads TGTGCCAGCAGCTTAGCGCTACCCAATTCACCCCTCCACTTT. This translates into CASSLALPNSPLHF.

The chain joins TRBV5-4 to TRBJ1-1; possible D gene TRBD1, 5 bases. The CDR3 contains 16 residues. Trimming pared 4 bases from V and 1 base from J, leaving 17 bases between. Germline V gene lookup returns CDR1 SGHNT and CDR2 YYREEE (reference sequence). The CDR3 DNA reads as TGTGCCAGCAGCCCCGGGGGAGGGACCGGGAACACTGAAGCTTTCTTT. This sequence encodes CASSPGGGTGNTEAFF.

This chain connects TRBV6-6 to TRBJ1-3; possible D gene TRBD1, 6 bases. Germline CDR1 is MNHNY and CDR2 is SVGAGI (reference sequence). The V gene lost 10 bases and the J gene lost 1 base, with 17 bases spanning the gap. CDR3 size: 15 residues. This chain's CDR3 is CATQGGVTSGNTIYF. The CDR3 DNA reads TGTGCCACCCAAGGGGGGGTGACGTCTGGAAACACCATATATTTT.

The V gene is TRBV6-6, the J gene TRBJ2-1; TRBD2 matches at 9 bases. The CDR3 extends over 13 amino acids. Germline assignment: CDR1 MNHNY and CDR2 SVGAGI (reference sequence). J gave up 6 bases and V 6 bases, and 3 bases lay outside the gene matches. The CDR3 loop reads CASRGTSSNEQFF. CDR3 DNA: TGTGCCAGCAGGGGGACTAGCTCCAATGAGCAGTTCTTC.

The chain combines TRBV5-1 with TRBJ1-4, with 7 positions matching TRBD1. This CDR3 is built from 14 residues. V lost 4 bases and J lost 8; bases outside the gene matches: 8. CDR1 and CDR2 (germline): SGHRS, YFSETQ. CDR3 region: CASSQGTVGEKLFF. CDR3 sequence (DNA): TGCGCCAGCAGCCAAGGGACAGTTGGAGAAAAACTGTTTTTT.

A word on this clone: Additional DNA sequences in this sample encode the identical CDR3. The chain has TRBV19 and TRBJ1-5, with 12 positions matching TRBD1. From germline, CDR1 is LNHDA and CDR2 SQIVND (reference sequence). This CDR3 has 17 amino acids. V was clipped by 5 bases and J by 2 bases; unmatched bases: 7. CDR3 loop: CASSLGQGALGNQPQHF. The CDR3 nucleotides are TGTGCCAGTAGTCTGGGACAGGGGGCCCTGGGCAATCAGCCCCAGCATTTT. Using reference TRBV19 and TRBJ1-5 for the parts outside the CDR3, the full variable domain is DGGITQSPKYLFRKEGQNVTLSCEQNLNHDAMYWYRQDPGQGLRLIYYSQIVNDFQKGDIAEGYSVSREKKESFPLTVTSAQKNPTAFYLCASSLGQGALGNQPQHFGDGTRLSIL.

To note about this clone: In the same sample, other DNA sequences code for this CDR3. This chain connects TRBV7-9 to TRBJ1-5, with D perhaps TRBD1 (5 bases). This CDR3 has 14 amino acids. Germline CDR1 is SEHNR and CDR2 is FQNEAQ (reference sequence). V was clipped by 1 base and J by 6 bases, with 10 bases between them. In DNA form, the CDR3 reads TGTGCCAGCAGCTTAGGAGGGGCCGGTCAGCCCCAGCATTTT. Its translation: CASSLGGAGQPQHF.

V and J are TRBV6-5 and TRBJ2-5; 7 bases are shared with TRBD2. Losses at the gene ends were 4 bases for V and 2 bases for J; bases not matched to a gene: 7. This CDR3 is built from 15 residues. The germline V gene has CDR1 MNHEY and CDR2 SVGAGI. The CDR3 sequence is CASSFGTTLQETQYF. The CDR3 bases are TGTGCCAGCAGTTTCGGGACTACTCTTCAAGAGACCCAGTACTTC.

The CDR3 sequence is CAWGLRRGAGNGRNEQFF. CDR3 coding DNA: TGTGCCTGGGGTTTAAGGCGGGGAGCGGGGAACGGTAGGAATGAGCAGTTCTTC. This chain uses TRBV30 with TRBJ2-1; 7 bases fit TRBD2. The germline V gene has CDR1 GTSNPN and CDR2 SVGIG (reference sequence). The V gene end was trimmed by 5 bases and the J gene end by 7 bases; junction bases not matched to a gene: 23. CDR3 length equals 18 residues.

The J gene is TRBJ2-7, the V gene TRBV6-1, with 7 bases that match TRBD1. Germline CDR1 reads MNHNS; CDR2 reads SASEGT. V was pared by 4 bases and J by 5 bases, with 8 bases of the junction left unmatched. This CDR3 contains 14 residues. CDR3 residues: CASSATGLGNEQYF. The CDR3 DNA is TGTGCCAGCAGTGCGACAGGGTTGGGGAACGAGCAGTACTTC.

This clone appeared once. The J gene is TRBJ2-7, the V gene TRBV7-2; D remains unclear. The CDR3 totals 13 residues. Trimming cost V 1 base and J 6 bases, with 10 bases left between them. Per the germline V gene, CDR1 is SGHTA and CDR2 is FQGNSA. This chain's CDR3 is CASSLGRSGEQYF. Here the CDR3 DNA reads TGTGCCAGCAGCTTAGGGAGATCGGGCGAGCAGTACTTC.

The chain is built from TRBV6-4 and TRBJ1-6; TRBD1 matches 11 bases. In germline, CDR1 is MRHNA, CDR2 SNTAGT. V lost 8 bases and J lost 8; bases outside the gene matches: 5. The CDR3 is 14 amino acids. The CDR3 nucleotides read TGTGCCAGCCGAGGACAGGGGGCTCATTCACCCCTCCACTTT. Its translation: CASRGQGAHSPLHF.

This clone has a single count. This same CDR3 is encoded by further DNA sequences in the sample. The chain links TRBV5-1 to TRBJ1-3, with 8 bases matching TRBD1. The CDR3 has 14 residues. Germline loops: CDR1 SGHRS, CDR2 YFSETQ. The V gene end was trimmed by 5 bases and the J gene end by 4 bases; junction bases not matched to a gene: 5. CDR3 coding DNA: TGCGCCAGCAGTCCGGACAGGGCAGGAAACACCATATATTTT. This translates into CASSPDRAGNTIYF.

This rearrangement joins TRBV30 to TRBJ1-3; weak D call: TRBD1 (6 bases). Looked up from germline, CDR1 is GTSNPN and CDR2 is SVGIG (reference sequence). CDR3 size: 14 residues. The ends were cut back, 3 bases at V and 0 bases at J, with 9 bases in the middle. CDR3 coding DNA: TGTGCCTGGAGCCCAGGGGCCTCTGGAAACACCATATATTTT. Protein: CAWSPGASGNTIYF.

The chain joins TRBV11-1 to TRBJ1-6; D remains unclear. The CDR3 length is 14 residues. V lost 4 bases and J lost 10, with 14 bases in between. Germline CDR1 is SGHAT and CDR2 is FQDESV (reference sequence). CDR3 residues: CASSSHPIGSPLHF. CDR3 nucleotide sequence: TGTGCCAGCAGCTCACACCCAATCGGGTCACCCCTCCACTTT.

CDR3 residues: CASRGEGSDSYEQYF. DNA of the CDR3: TGTGCCAGCAGGGGGGAGGGAAGCGACTCCTACGAGCAGTACTTC. The chain uses TRBV28 and TRBJ2-7; 7 positions match TRBD2. The V and J ends lost 6 bases and 0 bases, in that order; junction bases with no gene match: 8. This CDR3 has 15 residues. CDR1 is MDHEN and CDR2 is SYDVKM in the germline V gene.

The V and J genes are TRBV19 and TRBJ2-7; possible D gene TRBD1, 6 bases. Trimming left V 4 bases short and J 2 bases short, with 6 bases between. This CDR3 contains 12 residues. The V gene's germline CDR1 is LNHDA and CDR2 SQIVND (reference sequence). The DNA for the CDR3 is TGTGCCAGTAGTAACAGGGCCTACGAGCAGTACTTC. Protein: CASSNRAYEQYF.

The CDR3 region is CASSQPGTSSSYEQYF. The CDR3 DNA follows: TGCGCCAGCAGTCAACCAGGGACATCAAGCTCCTACGAGCAGTACTTC. This chain joins TRBV23-1 and TRBJ2-7; weak D call: TRBD1 (6 bases). TRBV23-1 is recorded as an ORF, its role being uncertain. This CDR3 comprises 16 residues. V was pared by 2 bases and J by 0 bases, with 14 bases between.

The rearrangement uses TRBV19 and TRBJ1-1, with D unclear. The CDR3 runs to 12 residues. The germline V gene encodes CDR1 LNHDA and CDR2 SQIVND (reference sequence). The ends were cut back, 2 bases at V and 8 bases at J, with 9 bases in the middle. In DNA, the CDR3 is TGTGCCAGTAGTATATATCCCGAAGAAGCTTTCTTT. It specifies CASSIYPEEAFF.

V and J are TRBV19 and TRBJ1-2; D is uncertain. Germline CDR1 is LNHDA and CDR2 is SQIVND (reference sequence). The CDR3 consists of 15 residues. V was pared by 4 bases and J by 5 bases, with 17 bases between. The CDR3 DNA reads TGTGCCAGTAGTAACCGTCAATTCTTTAGGTATGGCTACACCTTC. It is translated as CASSNRQFFRYGYTF.

The gene calls are TRBV11-2 and TRBJ1-6, with D unresolved. The ends were cut back, 3 bases at V and 7 bases at J, with 13 bases in the middle. The V gene's germline CDR1 is SGHAT and CDR2 FQNNGV. The CDR3 runs 15 residues. The CDR3 DNA reads TGTGCCAGCAGCTTCGCCGTGACTTCCAATTCACCCCTCCACTTT. Translation: CASSFAVTSNSPLHF. Looking up the rest from reference TRBV11-2 and TRBJ1-6 gives the full variable domain: EAGVAQSPRYKIIEKRQSVAFWCNPISGHATLYWYQQILGQGPKLLIQFQNNGVVDDSQLPKDRFSAERLKGVDSTLKIQPAKLEDSAVYLCASSFAVTSNSPLHFGNGTRLTVT.

The chain uses TRBV7-2 and TRBJ2-5, with D unresolved. This CDR3 spans 12 amino acids. The ends were cut back, 5 bases at V and 5 bases at J, with 9 bases in the middle. Germline V CDR1 and CDR2: SGHTA, FQGNSA. The CDR3 bases are TGTGCCAGCAGCACACTTATTGAGACCCAGTACTTC. Amino acid sequence: CASSTLIETQYF.